Listed here are 16 T cell receptor beta chains from one sample, sequenced in a study of human T cells and chemical hapten exposure. Time point specified: patch test 1, 2 weeks after DPC sensitization. This sample's treatment: therapeutic diphenylcyclopropenone sensitization with weekly scalp DPC. A single record per CDR3 protein comes from TCRdb applying MiXCR to the RACE reads. The table lists 340,000 or so distinct CDR3 sequences, approximately 6.3% of them singletons. The sample here was whole blood, taken in connection with sensitization to the hapten diphenylcyclopropenone (DPC). The receptors come from a young woman with alopecia areata. Some clones in this sample may be carry-over from other donors' samples.

This clonotype was picked up many times. The V and J genes are TRBV6-2 or TRBV6-3 and TRBJ2-1, with TRBD2 matching 12 bases. V lost 5 bases and J lost 7; bases outside the gene matches: 9. Germline V CDR1 and CDR2: MNHEY, SVGEGT. The CDR3 runs 16 residues. This CDR3 is CASSLGLAGLQNEQFF. The CDR3, as DNA: TGTGCCAGCAGTCTAGGACTAGCGGGGTTACAGAATGAGCAGTTCTTC.

The table lists this clonotype with many counts. The chain is built from TRBV4-3 and TRBJ1-6; perhaps TRBD1 as D (5 bases). Germline V gene lookup returns CDR1 LGHNA and CDR2 YSLEER. V was pared by 2 bases and J by 7 bases, with 15 bases between. The CDR3 loop spans 16 amino acids. The CDR3 DNA follows: TGCGCCAGCAGCCAAATCAGGGAAGATAGGAATTCACCCCTCCACTTT. Residues: CASSQIREDRNSPLHF.

At least ten counts were recorded for this clonotype. V and J are TRBV27 and TRBJ2-7; D possibly corresponds to TRBD1 (6 bases). V lost 6 bases to trimming and J lost 0 bases, with 21 bases between them. Germline V CDR1 and CDR2: MNHEY, SMNVEV (reference sequence). The CDR3 contains 17 residues. This chain's CDR3 is CASSSLDRRRISYEQYF. Written as DNA, the CDR3 is TGTGCCAGCAGCTCCCTGGACAGACGACGAATCTCCTACGAGCAGTACTTC.

This clonotype has only a few counts. This sequence joins TRBV9 and TRBJ2-7; TRBD1 agrees at 7 bases. The CDR3 has 15 residues. The J segment lost 6 bases and the V segment lost 2 bases, leaving 11 bases of the junction unmatched. Germline loops: CDR1 SGDLS, CDR2 YYNGEE. The chain's CDR3 is CASSVSGTEGGEQYF. In DNA, the CDR3 is TGTGCCAGCAGCGTTTCAGGGACAGAAGGAGGCGAGCAGTACTTC. The whole variable domain, remainder taken from reference TRBV9 and TRBJ2-7, is DSGVTQTPKHLITATGQRVTLRCSPRSGDLSVYWYQQSLDQGLQFLIQYYNGEERAKGNILERFSAQQFPDLHSELNLSSLELGDSALYFCASSVSGTEGGEQYFGPGTRLTVT.

This clonotype was detected a few times. The chain employs TRBV4-1 and TRBJ1-2; TRBD1 might be the D (5 bases). Germline CDR1 is MGHRA and CDR2 is YSYEKL. The CDR3 spans 16 residues. V gave up 1 base and J gave up 4 bases, with 16 bases separating them. CDR3 in amino acids: CASSQGPSRGSYGYTF. The CDR3, as DNA: TGCGCCAGCAGCCAAGGACCCTCACGGGGCTCCTATGGCTACACCTTC.

This clonotype occurred a few times. This chain joins TRBV20-1 and TRBJ2-1; D gene unclear. CDR3 length equals 14 residues. Trimming took 2 bases from V and 0 from J, leaving 8 bases between them. Germline V gives CDR1 DFQATT, CDR2 SNEGSKA (reference sequence). In DNA form, the CDR3 reads TGCAGTGCTAGAAGGTTAGACTCCTACAATGAGCAGTTCTTC. This gives the protein CSARRLDSYNEQFF.

This clonotype was seen more than once but under ten times. This chain connects TRBV28 to TRBJ2-1, with TRBD2 matching over 11 bases. Germline lookup yields CDR1 MDHEN and CDR2 SYDVKM. CDR3 length: 16 residues. The V and J ends lost 4 bases and 6 bases, in that order; junction bases with no gene match: 8. The CDR3 nucleotides read TGTGCCAGCAGTTCCCTTAGCGGGGGGGCTATCAATGAGCAGTTCTTC. Amino acid sequence: CASSSLSGGAINEQFF. The complete variable domain, with remaining parts taken from reference TRBV28 and TRBJ2-1, reads DVKVTQSSRYLVKRTGEKVFLECVQDMDHENMFWYRQDPGLGLRLIYFSYDVKMKEKGDIPEGYSVSREKKERFSLILESASTNQTSMYLCASSSLSGGAINEQFFGPGTRLTVL.

This sequence joins TRBV11-1 and TRBJ1-2; D unclear. Looked up from germline, CDR1 is SGHAT and CDR2 is FQDESV (reference sequence). The CDR3 runs 13 residues. V dropped 5 bases and J dropped 4 bases, with 11 bases sitting between them. CDR3 sequence reads: CASSPDPAYGYTF. The CDR3 nucleotides read TGTGCCAGCAGCCCGGACCCAGCCTATGGCTACACCTTC.

V usage is TRBV20-1 and J usage is TRBJ1-2, with 8 bases lining up with TRBD1. The V gene end was trimmed by 3 bases and the J gene end by 3 bases; junction bases not matched to a gene: 3. CDR1 and CDR2 from the germline V gene are DFQATT and SNEGSKA (reference sequence). The CDR3 is 13 amino acids. The CDR3 spells CSARAGGYYGYTF. The CDR3 region has the DNA TGCAGTGCTAGGGCAGGGGGCTACTATGGCTACACCTTC.

This clonotype was counted between two and nine times. The gene calls are TRBV20-1 and TRBJ1-1; 12 bases are shared with TRBD1. V was clipped by 6 bases and J by 6 bases; unmatched bases: 8. This CDR3 spans 14 amino acids. Germline V gene sequence: CDR1 DFQATT, CDR2 SNEGSKA (reference sequence). CDR3 residues: CSALEGQGASEAFF. The CDR3 coding sequence is TGCAGTGCACTCGAGGGACAGGGGGCGTCTGAAGCTTTCTTT.

This clonotype has at least ten counts. This CDR3 is CASSQVLQGPTEAFF. DNA of the CDR3: TGTGCCAGCAGCCAAGTTCTTCAGGGCCCCACTGAAGCTTTCTTT. V gene TRBV6-2 or TRBV6-3 combines with J gene TRBJ1-1; D is possibly TRBD1 (5 bases). V was cut by 6 bases and J by 4 bases, with 18 bases left in between. The CDR3 runs to 15 residues. Looked up from germline, CDR1 is MNHEY and CDR2 is SVGEGT.

Worth noting for this clonotype: A read error may explain this, as a much larger clone is one base away. The chain joins TRBV6-5 to TRBJ2-4; D tentatively reads TRBD1 or TRBD2 (7 bases each). This CDR3 spans 13 amino acids. Per the germline V gene, CDR1 is MNHEY and CDR2 is SVGAGI. The CDR3 nucleotides are TGTGTCTCGGCAGGGGGGGACAAAAACATTCAGCACTTC. Protein product: CVSAGGDKNIQHF.

This clonotype appeared a few times. The V call is TRBV6-6, the J call TRBJ1-1, with D unclear. CDR3 length equals 11 residues. CDR1 MNHNY and CDR2 SVGAGI come from the germline V gene (reference sequence). V was trimmed by 2 bases and J by 6 bases, leaving 4 bases between them. The CDR3 DNA reads as TGTGCCAGCAGTTACGAACCTGAAGCTTTCTTT. Amino acids: CASSYEPEAFF.

This clonotype turned up a few times. V usage is TRBV12-5 and J usage is TRBJ2-3; tentatively, D is TRBD1 or TRBD2 (5 bases each). Deletions cut 6 bases from V and 2 bases from J, with 15 bases between. Germline CDR1 is LGHNT and CDR2 is FRNRAP. This CDR3 spans 15 amino acids. CDR3 DNA: TGTGCTAGTGGCTCCTGGGGACCGGTCACAGATACGCAGTATTTT. Translating gives CASGSWGPVTDTQYF.

This clonotype was counted between two and nine times. The chain employs TRBV15 and TRBJ1-5; the D is unclear. The germline V gene encodes CDR1 LNHNV and CDR2 YYDKDF (reference sequence). The CDR3 contains 14 residues. V was shortened by 5 bases and J by 3 bases, with 11 bases between the two germline ends. The CDR3 region has the DNA TGTGCCACCAGCGCCCGAAAGGTCAATCAGCCCCAGCATTTT. It translates to CATSARKVNQPQHF. The variable domain in full, completed from reference TRBV15 and TRBJ1-5, reads DAMVIQNPRYQVTQFGKPVTLSCSQTLNHNVMYWYQQKSSQAPKLLFHYYDKDFNNEADTPDNFQSRRPNTSFCFLDIRSPGLGDTAMYLCATSARKVNQPQHFGDGTRLSIL.

Many counts were recorded for this clonotype. This chain links TRBV20-1 with TRBJ2-3; 12 nucleotides line up with TRBD2. Per the germline V gene, CDR1 is DFQATT and CDR2 is SNEGSKA (reference sequence). The CDR3 length is 15 residues. V was clipped by 3 bases and J by 2 bases; unmatched bases: 3. CDR3: CSASGTSGYTDTQYF. CDR3 sequence (DNA): TGCAGTGCTAGTGGGACTAGCGGGTACACAGATACGCAGTATTTT.